The T cell receptor (beta chain) under discussion was sequenced for a study of T cell repertoires in cytomegalovirus infection. Study context: Carrying CMV and the relevant HLA type showed in public TCR beta signatures. General observations from the study: HLA-C-restricted CMV clonotypes gave the most frequent clonotype in two of eight donors. Summed frequency of public TCR beta families distinguished CMV carriers with the relevant HLA.

Each CDR3 protein gets one entry after TCRdb re-called the reads with MiXCR. The data contain around 740,000 distinct CDR3 sequences, 35% to 45% of them singletons. Comment on this clonotype: The antigen is undetermined.

Trimming removed 3 bases at V and 6 bases at J, with 15 bases between. The CDR3 totals 14 residues. Germline assignment: CDR1 SGHTA and CDR2 FQGTGA. This sequence originates from a human donor in good health (CMV status not recorded). Some clones in this sample may be carry-over from other donors' samples. The sequenced sample consisted of PBMCs. The chain is built from TRBV7-3 and TRBJ2-7; D might be TRBD1 or TRBD2, each matching 5 bases. In DNA, the CDR3 is TGTGCCAGCAGCTTGGTTGGGGGTAAGGGCGAGCAGTACTTC. It is translated as CASSLVGGKGEQYF. The entire variable domain, with the rest obtained from reference TRBV7-3 and TRBJ2-7, is as follows: GAGVSQTPSNKVTEKGKYVELRCDPISGHTALYWYRQSLGQGPEFLIYFQGTGAADDSGLPNDRFFAVRPEGSVSTLKIQRTERGDSAVYLCASSLVGGKGEQYFGPGTRLTVT.